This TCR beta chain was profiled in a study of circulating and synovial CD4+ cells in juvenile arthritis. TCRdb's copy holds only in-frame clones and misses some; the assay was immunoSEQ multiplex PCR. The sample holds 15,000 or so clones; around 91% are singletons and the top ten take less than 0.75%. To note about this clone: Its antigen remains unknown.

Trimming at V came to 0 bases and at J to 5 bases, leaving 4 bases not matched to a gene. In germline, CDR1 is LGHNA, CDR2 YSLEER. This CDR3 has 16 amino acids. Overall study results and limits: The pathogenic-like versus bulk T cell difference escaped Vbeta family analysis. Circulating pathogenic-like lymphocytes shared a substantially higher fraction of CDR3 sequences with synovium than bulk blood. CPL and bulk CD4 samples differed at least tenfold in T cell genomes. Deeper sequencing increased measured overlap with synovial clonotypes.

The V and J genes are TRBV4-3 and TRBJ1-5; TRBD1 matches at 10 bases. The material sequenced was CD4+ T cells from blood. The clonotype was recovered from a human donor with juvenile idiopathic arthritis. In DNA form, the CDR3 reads TGCGCCAGCAGCCAAGATTTCGGACAGGGGGATCAGCCCCAGCATTTT. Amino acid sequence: CASSQDFGQGDQPQHF.